This T cell receptor (beta chain) was captured by sequencing in a study of cytomegalovirus exposure and HLA in healthy donors. Looking at the study overall: As an earlier analysis found, around 200 million T cells yielded 117 million unique TCR beta sequences.

PCR used 60 Vbeta primers and 13 Jbeta primers. The repertoire was sequenced with immunoSEQ multiplex PCR; TCRdb's copy has only in-frame clones and lacks some. The repertoire holds 130,000 to 150,000 clones, around 80% seen once, with 2.5% to 3% in the top ten. A note on this clone: The target antigen is unknown.

General study results and limits: A list of about 160 TCR beta chains associated with cytomegalovirus was given. In vitro, a few CMV-associated chains proved specific for CMV antigens. As was reported, the classifier diagnosed cytomegalovirus status with high specificity and sensitivity.

This CDR3 has 13 amino acids. V was clipped by 3 bases and J by 7 bases, with 10 bases between them. Germline-derived CDR1 and CDR2 are SGHAT and FQNNGV. The sequenced material came from PBMCs. This clonotype was obtained from a female donor in good health and CMV-seronegative. V gene TRBV11-2 combines with J gene TRBJ1-5; D not resolved. CDR3: CASSFDPRQPQHF. CDR3 nucleotides: TGTGCCAGCAGCTTCGATCCGCGGCAGCCCCAGCATTTT.